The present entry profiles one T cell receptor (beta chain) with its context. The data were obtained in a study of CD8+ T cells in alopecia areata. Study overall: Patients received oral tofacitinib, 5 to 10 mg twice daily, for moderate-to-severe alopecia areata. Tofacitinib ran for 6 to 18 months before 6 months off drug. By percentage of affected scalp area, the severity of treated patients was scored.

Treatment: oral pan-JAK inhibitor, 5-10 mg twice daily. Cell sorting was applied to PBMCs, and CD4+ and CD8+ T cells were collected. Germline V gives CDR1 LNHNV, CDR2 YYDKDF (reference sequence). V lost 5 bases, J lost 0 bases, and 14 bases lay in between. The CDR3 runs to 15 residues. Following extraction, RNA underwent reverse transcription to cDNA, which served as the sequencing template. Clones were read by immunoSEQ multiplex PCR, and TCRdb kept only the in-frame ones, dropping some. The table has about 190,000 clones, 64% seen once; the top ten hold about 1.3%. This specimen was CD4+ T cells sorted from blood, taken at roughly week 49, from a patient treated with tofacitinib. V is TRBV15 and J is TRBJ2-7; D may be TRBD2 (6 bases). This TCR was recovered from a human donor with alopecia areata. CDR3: CATSRELSYSYEQYF. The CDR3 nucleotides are TGTGCCACCAGCCGGGAGCTTTCTTACTCCTACGAGCAGTACTTC.